Listed here is a single TCR beta chain. The data are from a study of blood T cells in healthy people across ages. Healthy individuals of Caucasian origin from Russia, aged about 6 to 100, served as donors. V was trimmed by 4 bases and J by 6 bases, leaving 16 bases between them. CDR3 size: 14 residues. Germline CDR1 is DFQATT and CDR2 is SNEGSKA (reference sequence). For the second PCR, which ran for 7 to 11 cycles, a sample-barcoded 5' primer and a J-beta primer mix were used. TCRdb re-called the 5' RACE reads through MiXCR, storing one row per CDR3 protein. This repertoire shows about 780,000 distinct CDR3 sequences, about 46% found once; its top ten account for approximately 18%.

The origin of this receptor is a man of 80 years or more in good health. Sequencing was carried out using blood. The chain links TRBV20-1 to TRBJ2-1; TRBD2 might be the D (6 bases). CDR3 sequence reads: CSATGVPEGNEQFF. The CDR3, as DNA: TGCAGTGCTACGGGAGTTCCCGAGGGCAATGAGCAGTTCTTC.